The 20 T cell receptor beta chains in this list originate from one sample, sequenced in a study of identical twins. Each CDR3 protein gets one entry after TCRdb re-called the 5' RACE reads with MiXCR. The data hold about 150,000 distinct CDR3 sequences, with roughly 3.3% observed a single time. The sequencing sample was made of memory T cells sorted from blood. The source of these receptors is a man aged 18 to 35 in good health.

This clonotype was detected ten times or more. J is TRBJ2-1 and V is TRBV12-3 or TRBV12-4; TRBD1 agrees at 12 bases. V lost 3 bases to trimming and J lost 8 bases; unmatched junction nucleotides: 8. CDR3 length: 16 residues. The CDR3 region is CASSFSGTGGVDEQFF. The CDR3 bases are TGTGCCAGCAGTTTTTCCGGGACAGGGGGCGTCGATGAGCAGTTCTTC.

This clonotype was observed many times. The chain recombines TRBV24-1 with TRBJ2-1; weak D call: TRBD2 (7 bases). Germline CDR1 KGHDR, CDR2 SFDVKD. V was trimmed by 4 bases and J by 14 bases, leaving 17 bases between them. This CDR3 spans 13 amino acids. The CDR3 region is CATSELPEGGKFF. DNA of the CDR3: TGTGCCACCAGTGAACTCCCGGAGGGGGGGAAGTTCTTC.

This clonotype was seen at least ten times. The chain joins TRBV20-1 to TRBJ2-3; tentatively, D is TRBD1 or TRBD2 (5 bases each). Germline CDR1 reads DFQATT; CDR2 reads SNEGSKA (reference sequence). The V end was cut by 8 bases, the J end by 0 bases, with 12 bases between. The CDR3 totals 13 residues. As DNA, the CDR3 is TGCAGTACTCCGGGGCCCAGCACAGATACGCAGTATTTT. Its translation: CSTPGPSTDTQYF.

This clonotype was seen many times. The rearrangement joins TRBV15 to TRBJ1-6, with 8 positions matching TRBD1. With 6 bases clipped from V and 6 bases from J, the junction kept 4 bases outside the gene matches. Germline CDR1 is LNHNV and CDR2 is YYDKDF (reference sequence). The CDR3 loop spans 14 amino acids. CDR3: CATRGTGLNSPLHF. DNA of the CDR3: TGTGCCACCAGAGGGACAGGTCTTAATTCACCCCTCCACTTT.

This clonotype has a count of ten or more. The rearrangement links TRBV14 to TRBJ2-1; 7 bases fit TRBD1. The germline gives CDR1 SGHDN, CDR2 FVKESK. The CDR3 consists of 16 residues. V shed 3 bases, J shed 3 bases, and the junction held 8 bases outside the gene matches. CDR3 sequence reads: CASSHKDRTFYNEQFF. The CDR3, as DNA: TGTGCCAGCAGCCACAAGGACAGGACGTTCTACAATGAGCAGTTCTTC.

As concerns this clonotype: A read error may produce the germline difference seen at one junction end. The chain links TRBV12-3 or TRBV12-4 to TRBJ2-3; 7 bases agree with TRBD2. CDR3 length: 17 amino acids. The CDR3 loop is CTSSSLPGLQSTDTQYF. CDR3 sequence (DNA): TGTACCAGCAGTTCCCTTCCGGGACTACAGAGCACAGATACGCAGTATTTT.

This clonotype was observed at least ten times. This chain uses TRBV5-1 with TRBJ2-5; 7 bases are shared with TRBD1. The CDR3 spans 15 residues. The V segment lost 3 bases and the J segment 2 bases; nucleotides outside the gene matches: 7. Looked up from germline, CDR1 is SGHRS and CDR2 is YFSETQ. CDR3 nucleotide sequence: TGCGCCAGCAGCTGGGGAGACAGGGAACAAGAGACCCAGTACTTC. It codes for CASSWGDREQETQYF.

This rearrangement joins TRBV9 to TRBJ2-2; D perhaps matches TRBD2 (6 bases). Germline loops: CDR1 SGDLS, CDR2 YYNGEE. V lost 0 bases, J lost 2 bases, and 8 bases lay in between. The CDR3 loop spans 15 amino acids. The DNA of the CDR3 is TGTGCCAGCAGCGTAGGAGGGACTAACACCGGGGAGCTGTTTTTT. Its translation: CASSVGGTNTGELFF.

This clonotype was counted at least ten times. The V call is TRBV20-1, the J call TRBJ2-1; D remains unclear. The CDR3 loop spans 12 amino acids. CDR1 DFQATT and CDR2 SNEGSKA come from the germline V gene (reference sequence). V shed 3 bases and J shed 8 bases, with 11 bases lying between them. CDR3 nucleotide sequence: TGCAGTGCTAGTGCTTCTGGTGATGAGCAGTTCTTC. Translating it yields CSASASGDEQFF.

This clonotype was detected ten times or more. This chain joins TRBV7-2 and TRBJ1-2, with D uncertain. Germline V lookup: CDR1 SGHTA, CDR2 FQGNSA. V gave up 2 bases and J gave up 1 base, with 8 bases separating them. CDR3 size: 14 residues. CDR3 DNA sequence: TGTGCCAGCAGCTTAACGGGAAGTAACTATGGCTACACCTTC. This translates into CASSLTGSNYGYTF.

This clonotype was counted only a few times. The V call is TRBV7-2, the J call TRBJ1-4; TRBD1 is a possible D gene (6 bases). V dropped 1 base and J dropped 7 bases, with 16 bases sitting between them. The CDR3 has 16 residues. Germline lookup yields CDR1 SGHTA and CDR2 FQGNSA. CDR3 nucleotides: TGTGCCAGCAGCTTAGTGGGTGCCCGGGGGCGTGAAAAACTGTTTTTT. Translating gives CASSLVGARGREKLFF. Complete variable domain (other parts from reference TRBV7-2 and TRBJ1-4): GAGVSQSPSNKVTEKGKDVELRCDPISGHTALYWYRQSLGQGLEFLIYFQGNSAPDKSGLPSDRFSAERTGGSVSTLTIQRTQQEDSAVYLCASSLVGARGREKLFFGSGTQLSVL.

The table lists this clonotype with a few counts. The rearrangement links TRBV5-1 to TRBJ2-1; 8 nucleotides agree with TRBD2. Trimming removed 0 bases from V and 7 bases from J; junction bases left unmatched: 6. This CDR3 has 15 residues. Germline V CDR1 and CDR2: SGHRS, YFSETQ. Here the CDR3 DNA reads TGCGCCAGCAGCTTGGGGAGCGGGAGAGTGAATGAGCAGTTCTTC. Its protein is CASSLGSGRVNEQFF.

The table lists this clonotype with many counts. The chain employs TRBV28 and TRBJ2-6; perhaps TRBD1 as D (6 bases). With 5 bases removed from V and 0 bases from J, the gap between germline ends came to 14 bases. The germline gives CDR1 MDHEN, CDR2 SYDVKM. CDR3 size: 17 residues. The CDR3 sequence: CASSPEQGSSGANVLTF. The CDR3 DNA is TGTGCCAGCAGTCCCGAACAGGGCTCCTCTGGGGCCAACGTCCTGACTTTC.

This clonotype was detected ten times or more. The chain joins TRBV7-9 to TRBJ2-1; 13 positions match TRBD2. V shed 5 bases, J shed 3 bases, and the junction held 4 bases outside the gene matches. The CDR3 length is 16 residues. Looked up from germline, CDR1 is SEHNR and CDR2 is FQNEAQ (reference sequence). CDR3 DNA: TGTGCCAGCAGCCCACGGACTAGCGGGAGCTACAATGAGCAGTTCTTC. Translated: CASSPRTSGSYNEQFF. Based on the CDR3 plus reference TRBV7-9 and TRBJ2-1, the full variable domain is DTGVSQNPRHKITKRGQNVTFRCDPISEHNRLYWYRQTLGQGPEFLTYFQNEAQLEKSRLLSDRFSAERPKGSFSTLEIQRTEQGDSAMYLCASSPRTSGSYNEQFFGPGTRLTVL.

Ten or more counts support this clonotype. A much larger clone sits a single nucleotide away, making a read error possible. CDR3 nucleotides: TGCAGCGCCCAGAACACCGGGGAGCTGTTTTTT. It encodes CSAQNTGELFF. The rearrangement uses TRBV29-1 and TRBJ2-2; the D is unclear. Germline V gene sequence: CDR1 SQVTM, CDR2 ANQGSEA. Trimming left V 7 bases short and J 1 base short, with 4 bases between. CDR3 length: 11 residues.

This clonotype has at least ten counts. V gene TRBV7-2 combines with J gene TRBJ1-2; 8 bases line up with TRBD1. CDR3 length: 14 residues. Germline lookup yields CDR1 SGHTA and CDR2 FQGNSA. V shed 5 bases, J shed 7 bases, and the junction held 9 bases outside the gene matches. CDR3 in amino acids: CASSRTTGDVGYTF. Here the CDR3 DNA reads TGTGCCAGCAGCCGGACGACAGGGGATGTTGGCTACACCTTC. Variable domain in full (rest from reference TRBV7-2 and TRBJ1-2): GAGVSQSPSNKVTEKGKDVELRCDPISGHTALYWYRQSLGQGLEFLIYFQGNSAPDKSGLPSDRFSAERTGGSVSTLTIQRTQQEDSAVYLCASSRTTGDVGYTFGSGTRLTVV.

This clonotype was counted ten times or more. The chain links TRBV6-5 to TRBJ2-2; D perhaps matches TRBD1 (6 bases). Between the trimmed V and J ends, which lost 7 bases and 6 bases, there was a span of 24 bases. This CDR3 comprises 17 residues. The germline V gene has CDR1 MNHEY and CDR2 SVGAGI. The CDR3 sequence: CASTLLGVGQGAGELFF. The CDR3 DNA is TGTGCCAGCACCTTACTGGGGGTGGGACAAGGAGCCGGGGAGCTGTTTTTT.

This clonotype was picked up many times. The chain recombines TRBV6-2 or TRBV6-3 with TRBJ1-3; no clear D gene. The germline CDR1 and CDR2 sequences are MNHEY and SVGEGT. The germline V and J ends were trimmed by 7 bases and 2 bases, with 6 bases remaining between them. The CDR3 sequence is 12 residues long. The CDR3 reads CASTPTGNTIYF. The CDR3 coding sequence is TGTGCCAGCACTCCGACTGGAAACACCATATATTTT.

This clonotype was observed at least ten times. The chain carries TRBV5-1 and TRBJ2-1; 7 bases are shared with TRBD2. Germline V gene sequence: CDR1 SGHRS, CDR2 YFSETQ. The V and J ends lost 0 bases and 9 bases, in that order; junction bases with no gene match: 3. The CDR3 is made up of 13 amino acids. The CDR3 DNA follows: TGCGCCAGCAGCTTGGGGGGGGGGATTGAGCAGTTCTTC. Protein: CASSLGGGIEQFF. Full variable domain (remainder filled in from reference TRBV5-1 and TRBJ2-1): KAGVTQTPRYLIKTRGQQVTLSCSPISGHRSVSWYQQTPGQGLQFLFEYFSETQRNKGNFPGRFSGRQFSNSRSEMNVSTLELGDSALYLCASSLGGGIEQFFGPGTRLTVL.

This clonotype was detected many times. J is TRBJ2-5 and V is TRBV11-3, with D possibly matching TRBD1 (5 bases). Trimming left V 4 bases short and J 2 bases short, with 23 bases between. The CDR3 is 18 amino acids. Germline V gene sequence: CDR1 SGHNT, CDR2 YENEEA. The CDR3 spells CASSSFGASRAPQETQYF. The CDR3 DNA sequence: TGTGCCAGCAGCTCCTTTGGGGCAAGCAGGGCACCTCAAGAGACCCAGTACTTC.